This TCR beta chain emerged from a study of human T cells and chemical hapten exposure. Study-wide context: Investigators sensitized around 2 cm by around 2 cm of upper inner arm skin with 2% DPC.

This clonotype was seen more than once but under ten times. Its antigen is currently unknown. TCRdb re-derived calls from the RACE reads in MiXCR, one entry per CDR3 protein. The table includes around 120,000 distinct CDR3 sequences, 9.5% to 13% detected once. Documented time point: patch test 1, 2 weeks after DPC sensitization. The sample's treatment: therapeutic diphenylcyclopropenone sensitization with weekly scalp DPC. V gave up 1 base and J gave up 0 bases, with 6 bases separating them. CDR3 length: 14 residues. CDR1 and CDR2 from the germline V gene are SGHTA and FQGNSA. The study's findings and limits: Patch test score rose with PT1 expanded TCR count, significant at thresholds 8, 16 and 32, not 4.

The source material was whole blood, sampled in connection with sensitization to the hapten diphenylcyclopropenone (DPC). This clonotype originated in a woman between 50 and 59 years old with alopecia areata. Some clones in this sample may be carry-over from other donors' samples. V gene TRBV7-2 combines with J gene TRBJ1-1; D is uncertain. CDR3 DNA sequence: TGTGCCAGCAGCTTAGGGACGGTGAACACTGAAGCTTTCTTT. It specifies CASSLGTVNTEAFF. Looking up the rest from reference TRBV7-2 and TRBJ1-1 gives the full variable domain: GAGVSQSPSNKVTEKGKDVELRCDPISGHTALYWYRQSLGQGLEFLIYFQGNSAPDKSGLPSDRFSAERTGGSVSTLTIQRTQQEDSAVYLCASSLGTVNTEAFFGQGTRLTVV.